One sample yielded the 8 T cell receptor beta chains listed below, sequenced in a study of blood T cell repertoires in COVID-19 (TCRdb year 2020). Receptors were amplified or captured by the immunoSEQ multiplex PCR assay. TCRdb holds this immuneACCESS table with in-frame rearrangements only. Some clones are missing; in checked studies, unresolved V genes explain under half, and the rest has no known cause. The sample table contains 500,000 or so clones; only one count was recorded for around 87% of them. The ten largest account for about 0.75% of the sample. Material: PBMCs or T cells enriched from blood (not recorded which). Receptors were obtained from a woman in her late teens or twenties who had recovered from COVID-19.

The rearrangement uses TRBV6-1 and TRBJ1-1; the match to TRBD1 covers 7 bases. Germline lookup yields CDR1 MNHNS and CDR2 SASEGT. The V and J ends lost 7 bases and 8 bases, in that order; junction bases with no gene match: 10. The CDR3 covers 13 residues. CDR3 nucleotide sequence: TGTGCCAGCACCTTGACAGGGAAGATGGAAGCTTTCTTT. Encoded protein: CASTLTGKMEAFF.

This clone was counted once. The CDR3 DNA follows: TGTGCCAGCAGCTTGGGGACAGGGGGCATCACTGAAGCTTTCTTT. Protein sequence: CASSLGTGGITEAFF. The V gene is TRBV7-8, the J gene TRBJ1-1; 12 bases fit TRBD1. This CDR3 is 15 amino acids long. The germline V gene encodes CDR1 SGHVS and CDR2 FQNEAQ. Unmatched junction bases numbered 3, after V lost 3 bases and J lost 4 bases. The whole variable domain, filled in from reference TRBV7-8 and TRBJ1-1, reads GAGVSQSPRYKVAKRGQDVALRCDPISGHVSLFWYQQALGQGPEFLTYFQNEAQLDKSGLPSDRFFAERPEGSVSTLKIQRTQQEDSAVYLCASSLGTGGITEAFFGQGTRLTVV.

This clone was observed once. The chain couples TRBV19 to TRBJ1-2, with D possibly being TRBD1 (5 bases). The CDR3 totals 14 residues. The germline CDR1 and CDR2 sequences are LNHDA and SQIVND (reference sequence). V was pared by 4 bases and J by 6 bases, with 15 bases between. CDR3 amino acids: CASSNREGFHGYTF. The CDR3, as DNA: TGTGCCAGTAGTAACCGGGAGGGGTTTCATGGCTACACCTTC.

V and J are TRBV5-1 and TRBJ1-6; the match to TRBD1 covers 7 bases. With V trimmed by 5 bases and J by 7 bases, 9 bases remained unmatched. Germline loops: CDR1 SGHRS, CDR2 YFSETQ. CDR3 length: 15 amino acids. The CDR3 nucleotides are TGCGCCAGCAGGAACTTGTTAGGGGGCAATTCACCCCTCCACTTT. Its protein product is CASRNLLGGNSPLHF.

The CDR3 protein is CAWSAGTGGVNEQFF. The CDR3 region has the DNA TGTGCCTGGAGTGCCGGGACAGGGGGCGTGAATGAGCAGTTCTTC. The chain employs TRBV30 and TRBJ2-1, with TRBD1 matching over 12 bases. V lost 1 base and J lost 7; bases outside the gene matches: 5. The CDR3 length is 15 residues. Germline V gene lookup returns CDR1 GTSNPN and CDR2 SVGIG (reference sequence).

The chain has TRBV11-2 and TRBJ2-2, with D uncertain. Germline CDR1 SGHAT, CDR2 FQNNGV. Trimming pared 5 bases from V and 6 bases from J, leaving 10 bases between. The CDR3 length is 13 residues. CDR3 sequence: CASSPLLAGELFF. The CDR3, as DNA: TGTGCCAGCAGCCCCCTCCTAGCCGGGGAGCTGTTTTTT.

The V gene is TRBV19, the J gene TRBJ2-3; 8 bases are a match to TRBD1. The CDR3 is 15 amino acids. The trim removed 0 bases at V and 6 bases at J, leaving 5 bases unmatched. Germline loops: CDR1 LNHDA, CDR2 SQIVND (reference sequence). This chain's CDR3 is CASSIDGTGRDTQYF. CDR3 bases: TGTGCCAGTAGTATAGACGGGACAGGTAGGGATACGCAGTATTTT.

The V and J genes are TRBV3-1 (or the pseudogene TRBV3-2) and TRBJ2-5; 9 bases line up with TRBD2. Germline assignment: CDR1 LGHDT and CDR2 YNNKEL (reference sequence). Germline trimming cut 4 bases from V and 3 bases from J; bases unmatched to any gene: 9. This CDR3 has 16 residues. The CDR3, as DNA: TGTGCCAGCAGCCCTTTAGTAGCGGGGGAGGAAGAGACCCAGTACTTC. Amino acid sequence: CASSPLVAGEEETQYF.